This T cell receptor beta chain stems from a study of T cell responses to AZD1222 COVID-19 vaccine (dated by TCRdb to the early 2020s). Context from the whole study: AZD1222 recipients given second doses at about 4 weeks or at about 12 weeks were pooled, since spike-specific TCR depth and breadth were not found to differ between the two schedules. Trial participants were enrolled by age into subgroups of 18-55, 56-69 and 70-plus years, and around 140, 26 and 57 TCR-sequenced participants, respectively, were included in these subgroups. A total of roughly 240 trial participants underwent TCR sequencing, of whom about 210 received two doses of AZD1222 and about 25 received two doses of the MenACWY control vaccine. Study-wide findings and limitations: After two AZD1222 doses, spike-specific TCR breadth and depth were significantly higher than at day 0 and than in MenACWY recipients. Conclusions about previously exposed vaccinees were limited because only six AZD1222 recipients were SARS-CoV-2 seropositive at baseline. Because no day 14 peak-response samples were available, the repertoires could be characterized only after the peak T cell response. In the small 56-69-year group, the increase in depth fell short of significance, most likely because of low power. CD4 TCRs associated with the vaccine covered the entire spike protein, and the dominant responses were in regions 160-218 and 743-854. Participants were mostly white British and included more females than males, and it was suggested by the authors that clonal diversity may have been underestimated. Reportedly, close to half of the unique spike-specific TCRs recognized epitopes lying outside the regions that are mutated in the B.1.351 and B.1.1.7 variants.

The CDR3 regions of human TCRbeta chains were analyzed by immunosequencing. The source study handled its data this way. TCRs in the repertoires were matched against a reference library of SARS-CoV-2-specific TCRs that had been generated with the MIRA antigen-specificity platform. Breadth was defined as the fraction of unique TCRs that were SARS-CoV-2-associated. Depth was defined as the fraction of total T cells that were SARS-CoV-2-associated. Each spike-specific TCR was assigned to its reactive spike region and to a CD4 or CD8 class using the MIRA data. Log10-transformed breadth and depth values were compared by one-way ANOVA with Sidak's multiple comparisons tests. TCRdb holds this immuneACCESS table with in-frame rearrangements only. Some clones are missing; in checked studies, unresolved V genes explain under half, and the rest has no known cause. V and J calls and clone size are those listed in that table; D and trimming were worked out from the DNA. A total of about 150,000 clones appear in this sample, about nine tenths of them only once. The biggest ten clones account for 4.5% to 6.5% of the sample.

About this clone: Its cognate antigen has yet to be identified. Base qualities are missing; no much larger clone stands one base away.

Sample time point, as interpreted from the label and publication: baseline before first vaccination. Vaccinee samples came from UK trials COV001 and COV002, including a single-blind randomized controlled phase 2/3 trial of AZD1222 (ChAdOx1 nCoV-19) in healthy adults. For TCRbeta chain sequencing, PBMC samples were collected from trial participants at day 0 and at day 28 after the second dose. The germline V gene (reference sequence) sets CDR1 to LNHDA and CDR2 to SQIVND. Here V drops 5 bases and J drops 0 bases, and the junction holds 11 bases not matched to any gene. Including the terminal cysteine and phenylalanine, the CDR3 comprises 17 residues. The only DNA kept is the CDR3, 51 bases in frame from the first base.

The sequencing used peripheral blood, collected on day 0 of AZD1222 vaccination. The source of this sequence is an adult in good health. The chain joins TRBV19 to TRBJ1-1; TRBD1 fits 8 bases in the junction. The sequenced DNA: TGTGCCAGTAGTGTCATTACCAGGGGGCGGATGAACACTGAAGCTTTCTTT. This codes for CASSVITRGRMNTEAFF.